This T cell receptor beta chain was sequenced during a study of T cell changes during pregnancy in multiple sclerosis. V lost 0 bases, J lost 7 bases, and 13 bases lay in between. Germline CDR1 reads MNHEY; CDR2 reads SVGAGI. The length of the CDR3 is 16 residues. Generated by immunoSEQ multiplex PCR, the TCRdb table keeps only in-frame clones and is missing some. The sample lists about 46,000 clones; approximately 90% were seen once. The sequence was obtained from a female donor with multiple sclerosis, enrolled in a pregnancy study. The sample consisted of CD8+ T cells from peripheral blood mononuclear cells, taken in the second trimester of pregnancy. The chain has TRBV6-5 and TRBJ1-6, with TRBD1 as a possible D gene (5 bases). CDR3 in DNA: TGTGCCAGCAGTTACTCGATGCAGGGAGGAAATTCACCCCTCCACTTT. Encoded protein: CASSYSMQGGNSPLHF.